This T cell receptor beta chain originates from a study of T cells after yellow fever vaccination. Study outcomes and limitations: Overall, a small share of clonotypes was seen in both CD4 and CD8 compartments. Most primary-vaccination clones recurred post-booster (roughly 96% CD4, around 90% CD8).

Template switching by 5'RACE produced TCR cDNA, adding a universal primer site and UMIs. From the 5' RACE reads, TCRdb called clonotypes with MiXCR, one entry per CDR3 protein. The data show 300,000 to 350,000 distinct CDR3 sequences, approximately 4% seen once. In this sample, this clonotype turned up a few times. Its matching antigen is unknown. The V and J ends lost 4 bases and 4 bases respectively, with 17 bases between them. This CDR3 spans 15 amino acids. The V gene's germline CDR1 is SGHTA and CDR2 FQGTGA. The receptor comes from a man aged 18 to 30 who received the YFV17D yellow fever vaccine. This rearrangement joins TRBV7-3 to TRBJ2-7, with D possibly called TRBD1 or TRBD2 (5 bases each). The sample in question was PBMCs, obtained 15 days after the yellow fever booster vaccination. In DNA, the CDR3 is TGTGCCAGCAGCTACTCGGGACCCTACCATTACGAGCAGTACGTC. Translated, it gives CASSYSGPYHYEQYV.